The 8 T cell receptor beta chains below come from one sample, sequenced in a study of T cell repertoires in cytomegalovirus infection. The antigens of these receptors remain unknown. TCRdb re-analysed the reads in MiXCR, keeping a single row per CDR3 protein. The sample comprises tens of thousands of distinct CDR3 sequences, about 18% of which are singletons, and roughly two thirds rests with the top ten. Sequencing used CD8+ T cells from cultured PBMCs, obtained from culture after CMV antigen stimulation. These receptor sequences come from a human donor in good health (CMV status not recorded). Some clones in this sample may be carry-over from other donors' samples.

This clonotype has more than one count but fewer than ten. This chain links TRBV7-2 with TRBJ2-7; D remains unclear. Trimming removed 3 bases at V and 2 bases at J, with 8 bases between. The CDR3 consists of 13 residues. Germline CDR1 SGHTA, CDR2 FQGNSA. The chain's CDR3 is CASSFGAAYEQYF. In DNA form, the CDR3 reads TGTGCCAGCAGCTTTGGCGCTGCCTACGAGCAGTACTTC. Full variable domain (remainder filled in from reference TRBV7-2 and TRBJ2-7): GAGVSQSPSNKVTEKGKDVELRCDPISGHTALYWYRQSLGQGLEFLIYFQGNSAPDKSGLPSDRFSAERTGGSVSTLTIQRTQQEDSAVYLCASSFGAAYEQYFGPGTRLTVT.

The chain is built from TRBV12-3 or TRBV12-4 and TRBJ2-1, with 10 bases fitting TRBD2. After removal of 6 bases from V and 3 bases from J, the junction contained 8 bases not matched to a gene. The CDR3 is 16 residues long. The CDR3 bases are TGTGCCAGCAGGCCCACTAGCGGGGTAGGCTACAATGAGCAGTTCTTC. Protein sequence: CASRPTSGVGYNEQFF.

Only a few counts were recorded for this clonotype. The chain has TRBV7-2 and TRBJ1-3; D gene ambiguous. CDR3 size: 15 residues. V was cut by 1 base and J by 0 bases, with 7 bases left in between. The germline CDR1 and CDR2 sequences are SGHTA and FQGNSA. CDR3 DNA: TGTGCCAGCAGCTTAGGCCGGGGCTCTGGAAACACCATATATTTT. Protein: CASSLGRGSGNTIYF.

V usage is TRBV7-6 and J usage is TRBJ2-2, with no clear D. The CDR3 consists of 15 residues. CDR1 SGHVS and CDR2 FNYEAQ come from the germline V gene. V was clipped by 2 bases and J by 2 bases, with 9 bases between them. CDR3 nucleotides: TGTGCCAGCAGCTTAACTCAGCGAAACACCGGGGAGCTGTTTTTT. This gives the protein CASSLTQRNTGELFF.

This clonotype appeared a few times. The rearrangement links TRBV29-1 to TRBJ1-2; D is possibly TRBD1 (5 bases). The CDR3 runs 13 residues. V dropped 3 bases and J dropped 0 bases, with 8 bases sitting between them. CDR1 is SQVTM and CDR2 is ANQGSEA in the germline V gene. The CDR3 nucleotides are TGCAGCGTTGATAACAGGACTAACTATGGCTACACCTTC. Residues: CSVDNRTNYGYTF.

In its sample, this clonotype was seen a few times. The chain uses TRBV6-6 and TRBJ1-5; D possibly corresponds to TRBD1 (5 bases). The CDR3 is 14 amino acids. Germline-derived CDR1 and CDR2 are MNHNY and SVGAGI (reference sequence). The ends were cut back, 0 bases at V and 4 bases at J, with 7 bases in the middle. Here the CDR3 DNA reads TGTGCCAGCAGTTACTCGGGGGGGAATCAGCCCCAGCATTTT. Protein product: CASSYSGGNQPQHF.

This clonotype was observed a handful of times. V usage is TRBV28 and J usage is TRBJ2-5; D unresolved. The germline V gene encodes CDR1 MDHEN and CDR2 SYDVKM. Between the trimmed V and J ends, which lost 5 bases and 5 bases, there was a span of 12 bases. This CDR3 has 13 amino acids. Written as DNA, the CDR3 is TGTGCCAGCAGTCTCTACCAAGGGGAGACCCAGTACTTC. Its protein is CASSLYQGETQYF.

This clonotype occurred a few times. This chain connects TRBV19 to TRBJ1-1, with D unclear. Trimming took 7 bases from V and 2 from J, leaving 8 bases between them. The germline CDR1 and CDR2 sequences are LNHDA and SQIVND (reference sequence). There are 12 residues in the CDR3. CDR3 amino acids: CASIWGNTEAFF. The CDR3 region has the DNA TGTGCCAGTATATGGGGAAACACTGAAGCTTTCTTT.